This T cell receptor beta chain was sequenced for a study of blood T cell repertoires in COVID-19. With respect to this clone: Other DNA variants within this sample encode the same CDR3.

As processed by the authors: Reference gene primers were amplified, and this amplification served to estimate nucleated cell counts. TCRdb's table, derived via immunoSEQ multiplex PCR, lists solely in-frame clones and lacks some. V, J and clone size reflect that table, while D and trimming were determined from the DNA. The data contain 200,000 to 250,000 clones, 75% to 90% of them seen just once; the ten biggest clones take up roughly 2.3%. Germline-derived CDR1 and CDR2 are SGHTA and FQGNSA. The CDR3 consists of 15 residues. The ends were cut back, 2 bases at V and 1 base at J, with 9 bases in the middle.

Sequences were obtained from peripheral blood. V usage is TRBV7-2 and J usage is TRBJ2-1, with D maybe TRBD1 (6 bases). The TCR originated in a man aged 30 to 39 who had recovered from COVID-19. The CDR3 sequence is CASSLTQGSYNEQFF. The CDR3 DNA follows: TGTGCCAGCAGCTTAACACAGGGTTCCTACAATGAGCAGTTCTTC.